These 22 T cell receptor beta chains came from one sample sequenced in a study of blood T cell repertoires in COVID-19. Sequencing used immunoSEQ multiplex PCR; TCRdb keeps in-frame clones, though not all of them. The sample gives a few hundred thousand clones, almost 90% of which show up once; around 15% is in the top ten. The source material was PBMCs or T cells enriched from blood (not recorded which). Receptor source: a woman between 50 and 59 years old with acute COVID-19.

The chain is built from TRBV6-5 and TRBJ1-1; 7 bases map to TRBD1. Trimming removed 0 bases from V and 5 bases from J; junction bases left unmatched: 9. This CDR3 is 16 amino acids long. Looked up from germline, CDR1 is MNHEY and CDR2 is SVGAGI. The CDR3 sequence: CASSYSRPGGRTEAFF. CDR3 nucleotide sequence: TGTGCCAGCAGTTACTCGAGACCAGGGGGGAGAACTGAAGCTTTCTTT.

This chain connects TRBV7-2 to TRBJ2-3; D gene ambiguous. The CDR3 length is 15 residues. The germline CDR1 and CDR2 sequences are SGHTA and FQGNSA. With 3 bases removed from V and 4 bases from J, the gap between germline ends came to 14 bases. CDR3 in DNA: TGTGCCAGCAGCTTGGCTCGTTACATCGCAGATACGCAGTATTTT. This codes for CASSLARYIADTQYF.

This chain connects TRBV11-2 to TRBJ2-1, with 12 bases identical to TRBD2. CDR3 size: 17 residues. Trimming took 5 bases from V and 4 from J; bases not matched to a gene: 9. Per germline, CDR1 SGHAT and CDR2 FQNNGV. The CDR3 loop is CASSPRLAGVGYNEQFF. CDR3 nucleotides: TGTGCCAGCAGCCCCAGACTAGCGGGAGTGGGGTACAATGAGCAGTTCTTC.

This clone has only a few counts. This chain links TRBV18 with TRBJ1-2, with 8 bases fitting TRBD1. The CDR3 totals 21 residues. Trimming took 0 bases from V and 4 from J; bases not matched to a gene: 22. Germline CDR1 KGHSH, CDR2 LQKENI. The CDR3 DNA reads as TGTGCCAGCTCACCACCGCCAGGGGGCACGAGTCCTATCACTCACATCTATGGCTACACCTTC. Its protein is CASSPPPGGTSPITHIYGYTF.

CDR3 nucleotide sequence: TGTGCCAGCAGTGCCCGACAGGGTACCGCTGGAAACACCATATATTTT. It encodes CASSARQGTAGNTIYF. The genes are TRBV6-1 and TRBJ1-3, with TRBD1 matching 7 bases. The CDR3 length is 16 residues. V dropped 4 bases and J dropped 2; count of bases not matched to a gene: 8. Germline CDR1 and CDR2: MNHNS and SASEGT.

The rearrangement uses TRBV6-5 and TRBJ1-5; D is unclear. V dropped 5 bases and J dropped 5 bases, with 10 bases sitting between them. CDR1 and CDR2 from the germline V gene are MNHEY and SVGAGI. The CDR3 has 13 residues. The CDR3 nucleotides read TGTGCCAGCAGTACACAACGGGATCAGCCCCAGCATTTT. Residues: CASSTQRDQPQHF.

This sequence joins TRBV6-2 or TRBV6-3 and TRBJ2-7; D remains unclear. V lost 2 bases, J lost 6 bases, and 8 bases lay in between. Germline V CDR1 and CDR2: MNHEY, SVGEGT. The CDR3 consists of 12 residues. The CDR3 region is CASSYMTFEQYF. As DNA, the CDR3 is TGTGCCAGCAGTTACATGACATTCGAGCAGTACTTC.

The chain employs TRBV19 and TRBJ1-5; 10 nucleotides match TRBD1. This CDR3 spans 14 amino acids. Germline CDR1 is LNHDA and CDR2 is SQIVND (reference sequence). V dropped 7 bases and J dropped 10; count of bases not matched to a gene: 10. CDR3 loop: CASTVGQGYSPQHF. The CDR3, as DNA: TGTGCCAGTACCGTGGGACAGGGGTATAGTCCCCAGCATTTT.

V usage is TRBV6-5 and J usage is TRBJ2-7, with TRBD2 matching 9 bases. V shed 7 bases and J 0 bases; nucleotides not matched to a gene: 4. CDR1 MNHEY and CDR2 SVGAGI come from the germline V gene. The CDR3 length is 14 residues. The CDR3 coding sequence is TGTGCCAGCAACCTAGCGGGATTCTCCTACGAGCAGTACTTC. This sequence encodes CASNLAGFSYEQYF.

V gene TRBV27 combines with J gene TRBJ2-3; 11 bases line up with TRBD2. CDR3 length equals 18 residues. Germline V gene lookup returns CDR1 MNHEY and CDR2 SMNVEV (reference sequence). Trimming at V came to 0 bases and at J to 0 bases, leaving 5 bases not matched to a gene. The CDR3 sequence is CASSLSGLAEISTDTQYF. In nucleotides, the CDR3 is TGTGCCAGCAGTTTATCGGGACTAGCGGAGATAAGCACAGATACGCAGTATTTT.

J is TRBJ2-4 and V is TRBV6-5, with TRBD2 matching over 9 bases. The CDR3 has 16 amino acids. CDR1 is MNHEY and CDR2 is SVGAGI in the germline V gene. The trim removed 0 bases at V and 8 bases at J, leaving 8 bases unmatched. The CDR3 spells CASSYSIGGGADIQYF. For the CDR3, the DNA is TGTGCCAGCAGTTACTCGATAGGCGGGGGGGCGGACATTCAGTACTTC.

This sequence joins TRBV28 and TRBJ2-1; D unresolved. CDR3 size: 16 residues. CDR1 and CDR2 (germline): MDHEN, SYDVKM. Trimming removed 5 bases at V and 3 bases at J, with 17 bases between. CDR3 amino acids: CASSLRSTRYYNEQFF. The CDR3 bases are TGTGCCAGCAGTCTAAGATCTACGCGATACTACAATGAGCAGTTCTTC.

The chain combines TRBV6-5 with TRBJ1-1; possibly TRBD1 for D (5 bases). The CDR3 spans 15 residues. CDR1 is MNHEY, CDR2 SVGAGI, per germline. The V end lost 0 bases, the J end lost 5 bases, and 13 bases lay between the germline ends. CDR3 residues: CASSYSWGGVTEAFF. The CDR3 region has the DNA TGTGCCAGCAGTTACTCATGGGGCGGAGTTACTGAAGCTTTCTTT.

This clone was seen only a few times. The chain uses TRBV11-2 and TRBJ2-5, with 7 bases fitting TRBD2. Trimming at V came to 5 bases and at J to 2 bases, leaving 8 bases not matched to a gene. The CDR3 length is 15 residues. CDR1 SGHAT and CDR2 FQNNGV come from the germline V gene. CDR3 nucleotides: TGTGCCAGCAGCCCGAAGAGGGGAGGGCAAGAGACCCAGTACTTC. It codes for CASSPKRGGQETQYF.

The rearrangement uses TRBV4-2 and TRBJ1-2; D gene ambiguous. With 7 bases removed from V and 1 base from J, the gap between germline ends came to 13 bases. This CDR3 is 14 amino acids long. Germline CDR1 LGHNA, CDR2 YNFKEQ. The CDR3 DNA sequence: TGTGCCAGCACCGATCCCAGGTTTAACTATGGCTACACCTTC. Translation gives CASTDPRFNYGYTF.

The chain links TRBV4-1 to TRBJ1-5, with a tentative D call TRBD1 (6 bases). Germline CDR1 MGHRA, CDR2 YSYEKL. This CDR3 is 17 amino acids long. V dropped 1 base and J dropped 7 bases, with 20 bases sitting between them. The CDR3 is CASSQGADSLGGQPQHF. As DNA, the CDR3 is TGCGCCAGCAGCCAAGGGGCGGACAGTTTGGGCGGCCAGCCCCAGCATTTT.

The chain recombines TRBV6-6 with TRBJ1-5; 7 bases fit TRBD1. CDR1 and CDR2 (germline): MNHNY, SVGAGI (reference sequence). Trimming took 6 bases from V and 0 from J; bases not matched to a gene: 8. This CDR3 comprises 16 residues. CDR3 DNA: TGTGCCAGCAGCTCACGTTACAGGGGTAGCAATCAGCCCCAGCATTTT. It codes for CASSSRYRGSNQPQHF.

This clone was counted only a few times. The rearrangement joins TRBV5-4 to TRBJ1-1; 7 bases map to TRBD1. V lost 4 bases to trimming and J lost 5 bases; unmatched junction nucleotides: 11. This CDR3 contains 15 residues. CDR1 and CDR2 (germline): SGHNT, YYREEE (reference sequence). The CDR3 protein is CASSLDRVWGTEAFF. The CDR3 DNA is TGTGCCAGCAGCCTTGACAGGGTATGGGGAACTGAAGCTTTCTTT.

This rearrangement joins TRBV6-5 to TRBJ1-3, with D possibly being TRBD1 (5 bases). Trimming left V 4 bases short and J 5 bases short, with 9 bases between. CDR3 length: 13 residues. Per germline, CDR1 MNHEY and CDR2 SVGAGI. The CDR3 spells CASSSGIRNTIYF. The DNA of the CDR3 is TGTGCCAGCAGTTCAGGGATCCGAAACACCATATATTTT.

This clone was detected only once. This chain joins TRBV27 and TRBJ1-6; D is uncertain. V lost 5 bases, J lost 6 bases, and 14 bases lay in between. This CDR3 is built from 15 residues. Germline values: CDR1 MNHEY, CDR2 SMNVEV (reference sequence). The CDR3 DNA reads as TGTGCCAGCAGTCCCCGGCGCGGTAGTAATTCACCCCTCCACTTT. The encoded protein is CASSPRRGSNSPLHF.

This clone showed up just a few times. The CDR3 loop is CAWDRGQGRNTIYF. The CDR3 nucleotides read TGTGCCTGGGATCGAGGACAGGGAAGAAACACCATATATTTT. The rearrangement uses TRBV30 and TRBJ1-3; 8 bases align to TRBD1. Germline lookup yields CDR1 GTSNPN and CDR2 SVGIG (reference sequence). This CDR3 has 14 amino acids. The V gene end was trimmed by 5 bases and the J gene end by 5 bases; junction bases not matched to a gene: 8.

The chain has TRBV30 and TRBJ2-7, with 11 nucleotides matching TRBD2. CDR3 length equals 15 residues. Trimming removed 3 bases from V and 1 base from J; junction bases left unmatched: 5. CDR1 GTSNPN and CDR2 SVGIG come from the germline V gene (reference sequence). The CDR3 coding sequence is TGTGCCTGGAGGCGGGGACTAGCGGTGTCCTACGAGCAGTACTTC. Its protein is CAWRRGLAVSYEQYF.